Presented here are 25 T cell receptor beta chains from one specimen sequenced in a study of blood T cells in healthy people across ages. A sample-barcoded 5' primer and a J-beta primer mix were used in a second PCR of roughly 7 to 11 cycles. From the 5' RACE reads, TCRdb called clonotypes with MiXCR, one entry per CDR3 protein. Counted here are 1.5 million to 2 million distinct CDR3 sequences, around 50% occurring once; the ten biggest clones make up more than 2%. Sequenced material: blood. These receptors all stem from a woman between 40 and 55 years old in good health.

This sequence joins TRBV11-1 and TRBJ2-3; 11 bases are a match to TRBD2. Germline CDR1 SGHAT, CDR2 FQDESV (reference sequence). The CDR3 totals 16 residues. The junction had 5 bases not matched to a gene; V was cut back by 4 bases and J by 2 bases. As DNA, the CDR3 is TGTGCCAGCAGCTCCTCTAGCGGGGGGCCCACAGATACGCAGTATTTT. It specifies CASSSSSGGPTDTQYF.

V usage is TRBV12-5 and J usage is TRBJ2-7, with 10 positions matching TRBD2. TRBJ2-5 matches the DNA end more closely, so the J call is doubtful. Germline loops: CDR1 LGHNT, CDR2 FRNRAP. The CDR3 is 16 amino acids. The CDR3 protein is CASGLALAGVQETQYF. DNA of the CDR3: TGTGCTAGTGGTTTGGCGCTAGCGGGGGTTCAAGAGACCCAGTACTTC.

The genes are TRBV28 and TRBJ2-7, with D uncertain. The CDR3 has 15 amino acids. Trimming cost V 3 bases and J 1 base, with 13 bases left between them. Germline values: CDR1 MDHEN, CDR2 SYDVKM. CDR3 sequence: CASSLAGRQSYEQYF. The CDR3 nucleotides are TGTGCCAGCAGTTTGGCCGGACGGCAATCCTACGAGCAGTACTTC.

This chain connects TRBV6-5 to TRBJ2-6, with 8 bases matching TRBD1. The CDR3 has 15 amino acids. J was trimmed by 3 bases and V by 10 bases; bases with no gene match: 8. The germline CDR1 and CDR2 sequences are MNHEY and SVGAGI. The CDR3: CAIRDRQYGANVLTF. CDR3 bases: TGTGCCATCCGGGACAGGCAATATGGGGCCAACGTCCTGACTTTC.

The chain uses TRBV15 and TRBJ1-4, with D unclear. There are 15 residues in the CDR3. Trimming cost V 2 bases and J 0 bases, with 7 bases left between them. From germline, CDR1 is LNHNV and CDR2 YYDKDF (reference sequence). CDR3 in DNA: TGTGCCACCAGCAGAAGTTCTGCAACTAATGAAAAACTGTTTTTT. This codes for CATSRSSATNEKLFF.

Remarks on this clonotype: One junction end disagrees with the germline gene, perhaps due to a read error. V and J are TRBV4-1 and TRBJ2-3, with 11 positions matching TRBD2. The V gene's germline CDR1 is MGHRA and CDR2 YSYEKL. CDR3 length: 18 amino acids. The CDR3, as DNA: TGCGTCAGCAGCCAAACTAGCGGGGGCCCCCGTGGCACAGATACGCAGTATTTT. Its protein is CVSSQTSGGPRGTDTQYF.

The rearrangement links TRBV9 to TRBJ2-3; D remains unclear. CDR1 is SGDLS, CDR2 YYNGEE, per germline. With 0 bases removed from V and 3 bases from J, the gap between germline ends came to 8 bases. This CDR3 contains 14 residues. The CDR3 region is CASSVGAITDTQYF. CDR3 in DNA: TGTGCCAGCAGCGTAGGAGCAATTACAGATACGCAGTATTTT.

The chain couples TRBV6-6 to TRBJ1-4, with D unclear. Trimming cost V 2 bases and J 4 bases, with 11 bases left between them. There are 15 residues in the CDR3. The germline V gene encodes CDR1 MNHNY and CDR2 SVGAGI (reference sequence). The CDR3 spells CASSYGRGINEKLFF. CDR3 DNA sequence: TGTGCCAGCAGTTACGGGCGGGGAATTAATGAAAAACTGTTTTTT.

V is TRBV6-6 and J is TRBJ2-5; perhaps TRBD2 as D (6 bases). The CDR3 totals 16 residues. Trimming stripped 8 bases from V and 2 bases from J, with 21 bases between. CDR1 MNHNY and CDR2 SVGAGI come from the germline V gene (reference sequence). CDR3 sequence: CASPPTPSVLQETQYF. CDR3 nucleotides: TGTGCCAGCCCCCCGACCCCTAGCGTATTACAAGAGACCCAGTACTTC.

The chain recombines TRBV20-1 with TRBJ1-1; unclear D gene. The germline V gene encodes CDR1 DFQATT and CDR2 SNEGSKA (reference sequence). V shed 2 bases and J shed 11 bases, with 12 bases lying between them. The CDR3 consists of 11 residues. The DNA of the CDR3 is TGCAGTGCTAGAAACATTAAGAGTGCTTTCTTT. Protein: CSARNIKSAFF.

V and J are TRBV20-1 and TRBJ1-5; D is perhaps TRBD1 (5 bases). The length of the CDR3 is 18 residues. Deletions cut 3 bases from V and 0 bases from J, with 21 bases between. Per germline, CDR1 DFQATT and CDR2 SNEGSKA (reference sequence). CDR3 protein: CSASGYLVGANSNQPQHF. The DNA for the CDR3 is TGCAGTGCTAGCGGATACCTTGTTGGGGCGAATAGCAATCAGCCCCAGCATTTT.

Concerning this clonotype itself: One end of the junction is discordant with germline, which a read error may explain. The genes are TRBV20-1 and TRBJ2-2; TRBD2 might be the D (6 bases). This CDR3 is 13 amino acids long. CDR1 and CDR2 from the germline V gene are DFQATT and SNEGSKA (reference sequence). In nucleotides, the CDR3 is TGCAGTGTTAGAGGCGGGGTCACCGGGGAGCTGTTTTTT. It translates to CSVRGGVTGELFF.

This clonotype showed up just a few times. The V call is TRBV20-1, the J call TRBJ2-6; 8 bases agree with TRBD1. Losses at the gene ends were 8 bases for V and 0 bases for J; bases not matched to a gene: 6. Germline CDR1 and CDR2: DFQATT and SNEGSKA (reference sequence). This CDR3 region has 15 residues. CDR3 bases: TGCAGTTGCCTGGACAGGGTCTCTGGGGCCAACGTCCTGACTTTC. This sequence encodes CSCLDRVSGANVLTF.

The rearrangement uses TRBV12-3 or TRBV12-4 and TRBJ1-1; TRBD1 is a possible D gene (5 bases). Between the trimmed V and J ends, which lost 3 bases and 0 bases, there was a span of 14 bases. This CDR3 is built from 16 residues. Here the CDR3 DNA reads TGTGCCAGCAGTTTGGTCCAGGGAATTATGAACACTGAAGCTTTCTTT. Protein sequence: CASSLVQGIMNTEAFF.

This sequence joins TRBV7-2 and TRBJ1-2; the match to TRBD1 covers 8 bases. The CDR3 has 12 residues. V was pared by 6 bases and J by 7 bases, with 4 bases of the junction left unmatched. Per the germline V gene, CDR1 is SGHTA and CDR2 is FQGNSA. CDR3 residues: CASSRGQGGYTF. The DNA for the CDR3 is TGTGCCAGCAGTCGAGGACAGGGTGGCTACACCTTC.

A remark on this clonotype: At one end the junction does not follow the germline gene, possibly because of a read error. This chain joins TRBV28 and TRBJ1-2; D is undetermined. Germline-derived CDR1 and CDR2 are MDHEN and SYDVKM. CDR3 length: 12 amino acids. The CDR3 loop reads CASGFRENGYTF. CDR3 in DNA: TGTGCCAGCGGTTTTCGGGAGAATGGCTACACCTTC.

To note about this clonotype: The germline gene is not matched at one end of the junction; a read error may be the cause. V gene TRBV11-2 combines with J gene TRBJ1-4, with TRBD1 as a possible D gene (5 bases). Germline assignment: CDR1 SGHAT and CDR2 FQNNGV. This CDR3 is built from 15 residues. CDR3 nucleotide sequence: TGTGCCAGCAGCTTTAATCGCGGACAAAATGAAAAACTGCTTTTT. Translating gives CASSFNRGQNEKLLF.

This chain uses TRBV2 with TRBJ1-6; D is undetermined. The germline V gene encodes CDR1 SNHLY and CDR2 FYNNEI. This CDR3 has 15 amino acids. V lost 7 bases, J lost 0 bases, and 10 bases lay in between. CDR3 sequence (DNA): TGTGCCAGCACCGAAGGGAGCTCCTATAATTCACCCCTCCACTTT. Residues: CASTEGSSYNSPLHF.

This clonotype was detected only once. The chain employs TRBV13 and TRBJ2-1, with 13 positions matching TRBD2. The CDR3 loop spans 15 amino acids. Looked up from germline, CDR1 is PRHDT and CDR2 is FYEKMQ (reference sequence). J gave up 10 bases and V 4 bases, and 7 bases lay outside the gene matches. The CDR3: CASSSLAGGSYEQFF. The CDR3, as DNA: TGTGCCAGCAGCTCACTAGCGGGGGGGAGTTACGAGCAGTTCTTC.

The chain carries TRBV6-5 and TRBJ1-6; D ambiguous. The CDR3 is 15 amino acids. Germline V gene data show CDR1 as MNHEY and CDR2 as SVGAGI. Trimming took 0 bases from V and 2 from J, leaving 5 bases between them. The CDR3: CASSYSIPYNSPLHF. CDR3 DNA: TGTGCCAGCAGTTACTCGATCCCCTATAATTCACCCCTCCACTTT.

The rearrangement joins TRBV10-3 to TRBJ2-5, with D possibly being TRBD1 (6 bases). Trimming removed 3 bases from V and 5 bases from J, with 19 bases in between. Germline loops: CDR1 ENHRY, CDR2 SYGVKD. This CDR3 contains 16 residues. CDR3 DNA sequence: TGTGCCATCAGTGATTTCCAGGGGCCGACGTTGGAGACCCAGTACTTC. Its protein product is CAISDFQGPTLETQYF.

This clonotype was counted between two and nine times. V is TRBV6-1 and J is TRBJ2-4, with D possibly called TRBD1 or TRBD2 (6 bases each). The V gene lost 7 bases and the J gene lost 3 bases, with 25 bases spanning the gap. The CDR3 extends over 18 amino acids. CDR1 is MNHNS, CDR2 SASEGT, per germline. CDR3 nucleotide sequence: TGTGCCAGCATCTCCCCCGGGGGCTCCGGAAGTATCAAAAACATTCAGTACTTC. This translates into CASISPGGSGSIKNIQYF.

The J gene is TRBJ2-5, the V gene TRBV28, with D tentatively TRBD2 (5 bases). This CDR3 has 14 amino acids. V was pared by 5 bases and J by 11 bases, with 21 bases between. The germline V gene has CDR1 MDHEN and CDR2 SYDVKM. The CDR3 bases are TGTGCCAGCAGTCATAGGACTGGGGAGAGGGAGCAGTACTTC. This gives the protein CASSHRTGEREQYF.

This CDR3 is CASSLGQGSTGYTF. The CDR3 DNA is TGTGCCAGCAGCTTGGGACAGGGGTCGACTGGCTACACCTTC. The rearrangement uses TRBV28 and TRBJ1-2; 10 nucleotides agree with TRBD1. Looked up from germline, CDR1 is MDHEN and CDR2 is SYDVKM. V was pared by 6 bases and J by 7 bases, with 8 bases of the junction left unmatched. The CDR3 has 14 residues.

The chain employs TRBV7-2 and TRBJ2-1; 12 nucleotides align to TRBD2. The germline CDR1 and CDR2 sequences are SGHTA and FQGNSA. This CDR3 comprises 16 residues. V shed 1 base and J 9 bases; nucleotides not matched to a gene: 7. The CDR3 sequence: CASSLVPSGGAFEQFF. The DNA for the CDR3 is TGTGCCAGCAGCTTAGTCCCTAGCGGGGGGGCTTTTGAGCAGTTCTTC.